The clone carrying this T cell receptor beta chain has a single count. Its specificity is not known. The sample is drawn from a study of long-term antiretroviral therapy in people with HIV. Overall study findings and caveats: It was not possible to obtain data on ART adherence, viral resistance or therapy changes. HIV repertoires spanned tighter CDR3 length ranges than controls did.

Sequencing relied on immunoSEQ assay v3.0, run at survey level. Libraries were prepared by immunoSEQ multiplex PCR; TCRdb keeps only in-frame clonotypes and omits some of them. The sample contains about 18,000 clones, approximately 80% of which appear only once. Every one of the donors gave at least one pre-ART PBMC sample and at least two post-ART PBMC samples. Everyone in the study who had HIV was treated in the United States. J was trimmed by 4 bases and V by 1 base; bases with no gene match: 5. Germline CDR1 and CDR2: LNHDA and SQIVND (reference sequence). The CDR3 is 16 residues long. The receptor comes from a woman aged 50 to 60 with HIV. The sample was unsorted PBMCs, taken 0.3 years after starting antiretroviral therapy. This chain uses TRBV19 with TRBJ2-5; 11 bases line up with TRBD2. The CDR3 nucleotides are TGTGCCAGTAGTATAGTTAGCGGGGGGGCCGGAGAGACCCAGTACTTC. This sequence encodes CASSIVSGGAGETQYF.